The 32 T cell receptor beta chains listed next were all sequenced from one sample in a study of CXCR3-negative and CXCR3-positive naive CD8 T cells. Study-level points and caveats: CXCR3-negative naive cells had less hydrophobic TRB CDR3s than did CXCR3-positive naive cells.

All TRB cDNA libraries came from 5' RACE performed with UMI labels. TCRdb reprocessed the 5' RACE reads and keeps a single row for each CDR3 protein, giving no DNA. In all, the sample yields about 98,000 distinct CDR3 sequences. No antigen has been assigned to these receptors. Sequenced: naive CXCR3+ CD8+ T cells from blood. Specified subset: CD45RO-CCR7+CD27+CD95- naive CD8+ T cells expressing CXCR3 (TNR3+). These receptors came from a human donor in good health. Some clones in this sample may be carry-over from other donors' samples.

This chain links TRBV12-5 with TRBJ2-1; the D call of TRBD2 rests on TCRdb alone, since no DNA is present to check it. CDR1 LGHNT and CDR2 FRNRAP come from the germline V gene. The CDR3 is made up of 15 amino acids. CDR3 loop: CASGTGTSGNNEQFF.

CDR3: CASSLGPGQGGDSYNEQFF. The V gene is TRBV7-9, the J gene TRBJ2-1; TCRdb's D gene call, TRBD1, goes unchecked for lack of DNA. The CDR3 consists of 19 residues. Germline-derived CDR1 and CDR2 are SEHNR and FQNEAQ (reference sequence).

The chain links TRBV2 to TRBJ2-1; lacking DNA, the TRBD2 call made by TCRdb goes unchecked. This CDR3 has 15 residues. The germline V gene encodes CDR1 SNHLY and CDR2 FYNNEI. CDR3 sequence reads: CASSEYRGSNNEQFF.

The V and J genes are TRBV29-1 and TRBJ2-7; TCRdb calls TRBD1, which cannot be checked without DNA. This CDR3 has 14 residues. Per the germline V gene, CDR1 is SQVTM and CDR2 is ANQGSEA. CDR3 in amino acids: CSARDSHGPYEQYF.

This chain joins TRBV11-3 and TRBJ2-2; TCRdb returns TRBD1, unconfirmable since there is no DNA. Germline CDR1 and CDR2: SGHNT and YENEEA. This CDR3 is 15 amino acids long. The chain's CDR3 is CASSTGTSNTGELFF.

CDR3 sequence reads: CASSFIPSVDQQYF. The V gene is TRBV12-3 or TRBV12-4, the J gene TRBJ2-7; TCRdb lists TRBD1, though no DNA is available to test this call. The CDR3 is 14 amino acids.

V and J are TRBV9 and TRBJ1-4; the D gene TCRdb calls, TRBD1, cannot be checked with no DNA. Germline CDR1 SGDLS, CDR2 YYNGEE. The CDR3 is 15 amino acids. CDR3 region: CASRGGQGATEKLFF.

The gene calls are TRBV2 and TRBJ2-7. Germline CDR1 is SNHLY and CDR2 is FYNNEI. CDR3 length: 16 amino acids. CDR3 loop: CASSENGRNGVYEQYF.

The chain uses TRBV29-1 and TRBJ2-7; with no DNA, the TCRdb D assignment of TRBD1 cannot be verified. Germline V CDR1 and CDR2: SQVTM, ANQGSEA. This CDR3 has 13 amino acids. The CDR3 region is CSVFPRGGYEQYF.

The CDR3 sequence is CASEPVSGGATDTQYF. The chain combines TRBV6-2 or TRBV6-3 with TRBJ2-3; TCRdb reports TRBD2, a call that lacks DNA to check it against. CDR1 MNHEY and CDR2 SVGEGT come from the germline V gene. The CDR3 has 16 residues.

The J gene is TRBJ2-1, the V gene TRBV7-9; there is no DNA to check the TCRdb D call of TRBD1. Germline CDR1 is SEHNR and CDR2 is FQNEAQ (reference sequence). The CDR3 covers 16 residues. The CDR3 spells CASSVSGGQGYNEQFF.

The gene calls are TRBV20-1 and TRBJ2-1; TCRdb calls TRBD2, which cannot be checked without DNA. Per germline, CDR1 DFQATT and CDR2 SNEGSKA (reference sequence). The CDR3 spans 15 residues. The CDR3 is CSARVGLELGREQFF.

J is TRBJ2-1 and V is TRBV15; TCRdb calls TRBD1, which cannot be checked without DNA. CDR1 and CDR2 from the germline V gene are LNHNV and YYDKDF (reference sequence). The CDR3 loop spans 16 amino acids. The CDR3 sequence is CATSRDLGGTYNEQFF.

V gene TRBV7-9 combines with J gene TRBJ2-3; there is no DNA to check the TCRdb D call of TRBD1. The CDR3 totals 15 residues. Germline V gene sequence: CDR1 SEHNR, CDR2 FQNEAQ (reference sequence). The CDR3 sequence is CASSPALFLSDTQYF.

The CDR3 is CASSDGTNYEQYF. The chain has TRBV2 and TRBJ2-7. Germline CDR1 reads SNHLY; CDR2 reads FYNNEI. CDR3 size: 13 residues.

The chain is built from TRBV4-3 and TRBJ2-7. The CDR3 is 15 residues long. The V gene's germline CDR1 is LGHNA and CDR2 YSLEER. CDR3 protein: CASSQGKETFYEQYF.

The chain recombines TRBV7-2 with TRBJ2-4; the TCRdb call, TRBD1, lacks DNA for checking. There are 17 residues in the CDR3. CDR1 is SGHTA and CDR2 is FQGNSA in the germline V gene. The CDR3 protein is CASSRSLGQIAKNIQYF.

The chain couples TRBV20-1 to TRBJ1-6. The CDR3 length is 19 residues. Looked up from germline, CDR1 is DFQATT and CDR2 is SNEGSKA (reference sequence). CDR3 sequence reads: CSARDQGQATKLYNSPLHF.

The rearrangement uses TRBV28 and TRBJ2-3; TCRdb proposes TRBD1, but this gene call is untestable without DNA. Germline CDR1 MDHEN, CDR2 SYDVKM. The CDR3 covers 17 residues. CDR3 protein: CASSPILLGQGTDTQYF. Using reference TRBV28 and TRBJ2-3 for the parts outside the CDR3, the full variable domain is DVKVTQSSRYLVKRTGEKVFLECVQDMDHENMFWYRQDPGLGLRLIYFSYDVKMKEKGDIPEGYSVSREKKERFSLILESASTNQTSMYLCASSPILLGQGTDTQYFGPGTRLTVL.

V and J are TRBV5-1 and TRBJ2-1. Germline assignment: CDR1 SGHRS and CDR2 YFSETQ. CDR3 size: 14 residues. CDR3: CASSLSDPHNEQFF.

The chain recombines TRBV29-1 with TRBJ1-1; TCRdb lists TRBD1, though no DNA is available to test this call. Germline CDR1 reads SQVTM; CDR2 reads ANQGSEA. There are 12 residues in the CDR3. CDR3 loop: CSVDGGNTEAFF.

The chain is built from TRBV21-1 and TRBJ2-5. TRBV21-1 is given as a pseudogene. This CDR3 comprises 13 residues. CDR3 loop: CASMLWCYETQYF.

The CDR3 sequence is CASTSGVLVQETQYF. The J gene is TRBJ2-5, the V gene TRBV7-9. The germline CDR1 and CDR2 sequences are SEHNR and FQNEAQ (reference sequence). The CDR3 loop spans 15 amino acids.

The genes are TRBV21-1 and TRBJ2-2. TRBV21-1 is annotated as a pseudogene. The CDR3 has 12 amino acids. The CDR3 sequence is CASSRSTGELFF.

This chain links TRBV14 with TRBJ2-1. The CDR3 runs 13 residues. The V gene's germline CDR1 is SGHDN and CDR2 FVKESK. The CDR3 loop reads CASRDSFDNEQFF.

This chain connects TRBV7-8 to TRBJ2-1; TCRdb reports TRBD2, a call that lacks DNA to check it against. The length of the CDR3 is 15 residues. The germline V gene encodes CDR1 SGHVS and CDR2 FQNEAQ. The CDR3 here is CASIPSAGGYNEQFF.

This chain joins TRBV7-2 and TRBJ2-1. Germline CDR1 SGHTA, CDR2 FQGNSA. The CDR3 spans 11 residues. CDR3 sequence: CASSLAPEQFF. The whole variable domain, filled in from reference TRBV7-2 and TRBJ2-1, reads GAGVSQSPSNKVTEKGKDVELRCDPISGHTALYWYRQSLGQGLEFLIYFQGNSAPDKSGLPSDRFSAERTGGSVSTLTIQRTQQEDSAVYLCASSLAPEQFFGPGTRLTVL.

J is TRBJ2-5 and V is TRBV28; checking the TCRdb D call of TRBD1 is not possible without DNA. CDR1 MDHEN and CDR2 SYDVKM come from the germline V gene. The CDR3 is 14 amino acids. Here the CDR3 reads CASSSGQPQETQYF.

The J gene is TRBJ2-1, the V gene TRBV29-1; the TCRdb call, TRBD1, lacks DNA for checking. The germline CDR1 and CDR2 sequences are SQVTM and ANQGSEA. CDR3 length: 12 amino acids. The CDR3 region is CSVESGTNEQFF.

This rearrangement joins TRBV4-1 to TRBJ2-7; lacking DNA, the TRBD2 call made by TCRdb goes unchecked. Germline CDR1 reads MGHRA; CDR2 reads YSYEKL. CDR3 length: 16 residues. CDR3 residues: CASSQELRASGSEQYF.

J is TRBJ2-7 and V is TRBV4-1; TCRdb proposes TRBD1, but this gene call is untestable without DNA. The V gene's germline CDR1 is MGHRA and CDR2 YSYEKL. The CDR3 totals 13 residues. CDR3 in amino acids: CASSPSRTYEQYF.

The chain has TRBV4-3 and TRBJ1-6; there is no DNA to check the TCRdb D call of TRBD1. The CDR3 spans 15 residues. Germline CDR1 is LGHNA and CDR2 is YSLEER. CDR3 in amino acids: CASSQDLGQGAPLHF.